This T cell receptor beta chain appears in the sequencing data of a study of cytomegalovirus exposure and HLA in healthy donors (dated 2017 in TCRdb). Looking at the study overall: According to an earlier analysis of a few hundred of the donors, about 179 million T cells yielded 90 million to 130 million unique TCR beta sequences and roughly 280 Gb of sequence data. An early release covering roughly 640 HLA-typed donors comprised about 300 gigabases of sequencing data and some 79 million unique TCR sequences. Among the approximately 420 genotyped donors, around 79% belonged to the genetic ancestry cluster associated with self-reported Caucasian donors. The study aimed to test whether cataloging public T cell receptors could reveal signatures of past pathogen exposure. The T cell repertoires of some 700 subjects were profiled by immunosequencing and related to cytomegalovirus serostatus. In addition to the first cohort of 666 subjects, a separate validation cohort of 120 different subjects was used. To predict cytomegalovirus infection status, the study combined high-throughput TCR immunosequencing, statistical association of individual TCRs with disease status, and machine learning. A later analysis re-examined previously published TCR beta repertoires from 610 or so donors and added high-resolution HLA genotyping to investigate patterns of TCR occurrence. Rather than drawing on any new phenotypic data, the later analysis identified candidate immune exposures from TCR beta sequences and the way those sequences occurred across donors. An earlier analysis of 500 to 650 of the donors applied high-throughput TCR beta sequencing to assess whether each TCR beta V gene segment acted as functional or pseudogenic. Donor age, sex, ethnicity and CMV serostatus were collected together with the repertoire data. A later genetic analysis used genome-wide SNP genotypes for about three fifths of the 666 donors, treating that subset as a discovery cohort. All discovery cohort repertoires had been generated on a single sequencing platform. Class I and class II HLA loci were covered by the typing at four-digit resolution. Typing coverage differed by locus: A, B, C, DRB1 and DQB1 were typed in roughly 620-630 donors, DQA1 in approximately 520, DPA1 in around 600, and DPB1 in around 440. Because of strong linkage in the cohort, roughly 5 DR-DQ haplotypes were treated as single units for association and clustering. On average, 235,054 unique TCR beta nucleotide sequences were sequenced per donor among roughly 430 genotyped donors of the cohort, with roughly 18% of those sequences being non-productive.

Preparation of the library involved the immunoSEQ multiplex PCR assay. The multiplex PCR relied on a mix of 60 forward primers for TCR Vbeta segments and 13 reverse primers for TCR Jbeta segments. The CDR3 region of rearranged TCR beta genes was amplified from genomic DNA with a multiplex PCR assay. Amplified TCR beta libraries were sequenced as 87-base-pair reads on the Illumina HiSeq System. Per the authors' processing: A later analysis counted 65 million to 90 million unique TCR beta chains across the 666 repertoires, and roughly 9.9 million of these chains were shared by at least two donors. Raw reads were error-corrected and collapsed into unique sequences with a nearest-neighbor algorithm that merged closely related sequences to remove PCR and sequencing errors. To assign V, D and J gene segments, CDR3 sequences were aligned to IMGT reference sequences. For a sequence to be retained, at least a six-nucleotide match to both a V gene segment and a J gene segment was required. Rearrangements were called productive when the CDR3 lacked stop codons and stayed in frame with V and J; all others were non-productive. CDR3 was defined by IMGT convention, running from the second conserved V-encoded cysteine to the conserved J-encoded phenylalanine. The earlier analysis of about 530 of the donors excluded any sequence lacking an unambiguous match to a single V gene segment. An earlier analysis of several hundred of the donors called V segments functional above 56.7% productive rearrangements and segregating when the between-donor standard deviation exceeded 5%. A statistical classification framework was built for diagnosing cytomegalovirus status from the catalog of TCR beta chain sequences. In a later analysis, TCR nucleotide sequences were compared against IMGT/GENE-DB human TR gene sequences so that V and J genes could be assigned. Using the TCRdist pipeline, a later analysis assigned CDR3 sequences along with most-parsimonious VDJ recombination scenarios. In a later analysis, each TCR beta chain was defined by its CDR3 amino acid sequence together with its V-gene family, and reads without a unique V-gene family were excluded. A later analysis removed several hundred highly shared, low-generation-probability nucleotide sequences to deal with suspected cross-contamination and a sequencing artifact. A later analysis calculated a clonal expansion index for each public chain from normalized within-repertoire ranks of inferred template counts. In a later analysis, generation probabilities were computed using a VDJ recombination model fitted to out-of-frame rearrangements, and the results were checked against IGoR. In a later analysis, hypergeometric tests were used to score TCR-TCR, TCR-HLA and TCR-CMV co-occurrence, with a repertoire-size bias correction applied to TCR pairs. To estimate false discovery rates, a later analysis permuted the HLA or CMV assignments 20 times. In a later analysis, co-occurring TCRs were grouped using DBSCAN, with TCRdist sequence similarity added in when clustering inside HLA-allele-positive subsets. Repertoires with fewer than 30,000 or more than 120,000 public chains, plus five repertoires with anomalous nucleotide sharing, were excluded from co-occurrence clustering. TCRdb provides this immuneACCESS table in a form limited to in-frame rearrangements. Some clones are lacking; in checked studies, under half of them reflect an unresolved V gene, and why the rest are absent is not known. That table is the source of V, J and clone size, and D and trimming were worked out from the DNA. For this sample there are around 100,000 clones; roughly 69% appear just once. Approximately 3.8% of the sample lies in the top ten.

The study at large found these results: The only immune exposure information available for the cohort was CMV serostatus. Only TCR beta chains were sequenced in this cohort, and the absence of alpha or paired-chain data limited detectable features. A later analysis reported that several top co-occurrence clusters appeared linked to parvovirus B19, influenza, CMV and Epstein-Barr virus. Because some donors lacked HLA typing at each locus, the association tests relied only on the typed subset. Because the 87-base-pair reads could not distinguish some IMGT-functional V segments, including TRBV6-2 and TRBV6-3, those segments were excluded. Presence/absence analyses assumed roughly uniform sequencing depth across donors, an assumption that may not hold. A few of the identified cytomegalovirus-associated TCR beta chains were confirmed in vitro to be specific for cytomegalovirus antigens. A later analysis associated around 16,000 TCR beta sequences with specific HLA alleles at a false discovery rate of 0.05. According to a later analysis, most CMV-associated TCR beta chains appeared to be HLA-restricted, and the HLA associations seemed to be driven largely by CMV exposure. An earlier analysis of 450 to 750 of the donors showed that most TCR beta V segments appeared in productive rearrangements either about 87% or about 30% of the time, which broadly matched IMGT annotations. A later genetic analysis associated a missense DCLRE1C variant with V-gene and J-gene trimming of TCR beta chains, and an independent cohort replicated the association. While some public TCRs were present in many individuals, most TCR sequences turned up only very rarely across donors. The classifier was reported to diagnose cytomegalovirus status with high specificity and sensitivity in both the original and validation cohorts. A further reported finding was that TCR beta sequences accurately predicted the HLA-A and HLA-B alleles for most subjects in the first cohort. The sequencing pipeline was judged likely to have produced a cluster of highly shared sequence variants as a technical artifact. A later analysis found that HLA-associated TCR beta chains were more clonally expanded and had lower generation probabilities than equally common non-associated chains. Linkage disequilibrium might explain the correlated functional status among segregating V segments, but an unknown experimental factor could not be ruled out. The study listed around 160 TCR beta chains as associated with cytomegalovirus. In a later analysis, the rate of TCR association differed among HLA loci, with DRB1 alleles having the most associated TCRs and HLA-C alleles having the fewest. When HLA alleles, especially DR and DQ, strongly co-occurred, attributing TCR associations to individual alleles was difficult. According to a later genetic analysis, donors in an Asian-associated ancestry cluster had fewer N-insertions in productive TCRs than the roughly 670-donor mean. It was suggested by the authors that the approach could potentially be generalized to other disease states and immunological phenotypes. The earlier analysis of 587 of the donors excluded fewer than 20 rarely observed V segments, including chromosome 9 orphons, because counts were too low.

The CDR3 has 14 amino acids, counting the end cysteine and phenylalanine. Just CDR3 DNA is preserved here, 42 bases in frame from base 1. Trimming at the junction amounts to 8 bases on V and 6 bases on J, and the germline ends lie 19 bases apart. CDR1 and CDR2, looked up from the germline V gene, are MDHEN and SYDVKM. As for this clone: The antigen this receptor binds is unknown. Base qualities were left out, and no much larger clone turns up one base away.

The cohort consisted of 650 to 700 healthy bone marrow donors. All cohort members were sampled while nominally healthy, although unrecorded immune exposures were likely present. The donor was CMV seropositive and was included in the group of some 290 seropositive cohort members. A peripheral blood sample was collected from each donor, and TCR beta sequencing was performed on peripheral blood mononuclear cells. The Qiagen DNeasy Blood Extraction Kit was used to extract genomic DNA from the blood cell samples. Sequenced sample: PBMCs. The V gene is TRBV28 and the J gene is TRBJ1-1; the D region possibly corresponds to TRBD1 (5 bases align). This clonotype was sampled from a man aged 30 to 39 in good health and CMV-seropositive. The nucleotides read TGTGCCAGCCTTTCTCTATCAGGGTTCGCTGAAGCTTTCTTT. This sequence encodes CASLSLSGFAEAFF.